The subject of this entry is one TCR beta chain. Its target is not known. This CDR3 region has 15 residues. After removal of 3 bases from V and 3 bases from J, the junction contained 6 bases not matched to a gene. The germline CDR1 and CDR2 sequences are KGHDR and SFDVKD. Profiled with immunoSEQ multiplex PCR; TCRdb holds only in-frame clones, not every one. The sample holds approximately 70,000 clones, roughly 80% seen once. This entry belongs to a study of vaccination effects on CD4 cells after COVID-19. Study overall: It was a median of 72 days after the second dose that post-vaccine samples were obtained.

CD4+ T cells specific for antigen were expanded with viral peptide pools by the ViraFEST assay before sequencing. The authors isolated CD4+ T cells after around 9 days of culture. Two doses of either BNT162b2 or mRNA-1273 were given to each participant. At days 3 and 7, half of the medium was exchanged for IL-2 medium. The receptor's source is a human donor who received a COVID-19 vaccine. The chain joins TRBV24-1 to TRBJ1-1; 7 bases are shared with TRBD1. Sequencing used CD4+ T cells from PBMCs cultured with HCoV-OC43 spike peptides, obtained after COVID-19 vaccination. The subset denotes: HCoV-OC43 spike overlapping peptide pool stimulation. This chain's CDR3 is CATSDPRQGHTEAFF. CDR3 nucleotide sequence: TGTGCCACCAGTGATCCCAGACAGGGCCACACTGAAGCTTTCTTT.